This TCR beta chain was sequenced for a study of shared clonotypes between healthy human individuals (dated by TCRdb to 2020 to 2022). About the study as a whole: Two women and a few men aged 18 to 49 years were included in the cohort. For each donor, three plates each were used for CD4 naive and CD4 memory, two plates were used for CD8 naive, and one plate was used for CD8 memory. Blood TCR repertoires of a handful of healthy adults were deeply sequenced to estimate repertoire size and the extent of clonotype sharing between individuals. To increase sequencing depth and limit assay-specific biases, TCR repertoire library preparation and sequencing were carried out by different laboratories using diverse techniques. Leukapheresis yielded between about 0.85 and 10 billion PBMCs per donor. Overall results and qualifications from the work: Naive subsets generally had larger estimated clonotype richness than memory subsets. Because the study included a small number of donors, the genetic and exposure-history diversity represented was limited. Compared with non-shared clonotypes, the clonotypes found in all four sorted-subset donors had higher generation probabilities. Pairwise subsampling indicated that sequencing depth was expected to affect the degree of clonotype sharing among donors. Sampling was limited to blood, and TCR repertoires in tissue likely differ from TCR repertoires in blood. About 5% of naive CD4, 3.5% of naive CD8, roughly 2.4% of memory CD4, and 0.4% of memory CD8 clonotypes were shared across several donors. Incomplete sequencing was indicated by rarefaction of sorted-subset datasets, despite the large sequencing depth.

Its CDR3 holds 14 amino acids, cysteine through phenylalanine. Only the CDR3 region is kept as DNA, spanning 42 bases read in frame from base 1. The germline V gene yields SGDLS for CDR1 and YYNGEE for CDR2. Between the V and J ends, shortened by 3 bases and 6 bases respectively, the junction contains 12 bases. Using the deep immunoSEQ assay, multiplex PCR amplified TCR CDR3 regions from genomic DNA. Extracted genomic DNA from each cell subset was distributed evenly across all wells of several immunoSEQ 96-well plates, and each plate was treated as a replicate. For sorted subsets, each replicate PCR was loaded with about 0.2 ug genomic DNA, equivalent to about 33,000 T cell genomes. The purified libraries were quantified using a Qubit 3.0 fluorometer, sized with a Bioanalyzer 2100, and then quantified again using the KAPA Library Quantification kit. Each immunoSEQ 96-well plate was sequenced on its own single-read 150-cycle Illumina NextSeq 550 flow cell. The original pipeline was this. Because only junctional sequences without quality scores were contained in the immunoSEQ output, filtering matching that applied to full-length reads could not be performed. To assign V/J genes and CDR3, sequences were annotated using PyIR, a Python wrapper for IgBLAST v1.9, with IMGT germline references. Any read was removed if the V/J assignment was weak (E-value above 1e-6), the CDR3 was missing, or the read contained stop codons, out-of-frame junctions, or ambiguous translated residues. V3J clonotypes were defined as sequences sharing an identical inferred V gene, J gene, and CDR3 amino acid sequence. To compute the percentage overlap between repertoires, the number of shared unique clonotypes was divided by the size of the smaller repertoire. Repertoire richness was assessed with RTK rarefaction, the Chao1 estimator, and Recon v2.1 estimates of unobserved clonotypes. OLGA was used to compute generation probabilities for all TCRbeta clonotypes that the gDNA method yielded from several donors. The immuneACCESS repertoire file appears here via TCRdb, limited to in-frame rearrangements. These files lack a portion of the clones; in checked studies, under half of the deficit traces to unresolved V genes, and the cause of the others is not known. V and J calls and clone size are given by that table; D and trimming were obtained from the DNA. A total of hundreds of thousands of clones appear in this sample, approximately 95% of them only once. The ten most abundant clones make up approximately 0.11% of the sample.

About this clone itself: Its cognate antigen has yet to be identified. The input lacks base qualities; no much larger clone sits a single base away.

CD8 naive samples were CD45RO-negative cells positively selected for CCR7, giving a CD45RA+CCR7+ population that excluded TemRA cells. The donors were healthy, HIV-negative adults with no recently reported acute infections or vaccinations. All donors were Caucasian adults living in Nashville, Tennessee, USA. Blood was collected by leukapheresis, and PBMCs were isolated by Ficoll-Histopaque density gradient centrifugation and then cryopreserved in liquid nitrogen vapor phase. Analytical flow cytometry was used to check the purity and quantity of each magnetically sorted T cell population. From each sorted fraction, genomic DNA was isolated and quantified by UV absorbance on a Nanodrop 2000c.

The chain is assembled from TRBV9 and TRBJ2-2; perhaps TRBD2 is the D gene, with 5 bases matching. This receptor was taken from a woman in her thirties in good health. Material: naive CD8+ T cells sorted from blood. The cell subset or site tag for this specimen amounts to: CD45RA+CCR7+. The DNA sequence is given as TGTGCCAGCAGCGCACTAGGGTCTCCCGGGGAGCTGTTTTTT. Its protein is CASSALGSPGELFF.